Listed below are T cell receptor beta chains from one sample, sequenced in a study of Ad26.COV2.S vaccination and SARS-CoV-2 variants. TCRdb's copy holds only in-frame clones and misses some; the assay was immunoSEQ multiplex PCR. The sample lists 430,000 or so clones; 80% to 95% were seen once. Sequencing was performed on peripheral blood, taken in a trial of Ad26.COV2.S vaccine versus placebo. These receptors were taken from a person aged 18-60 years who received the Ad26.COV2.S COVID-19 vaccine or a placebo. The CDR3 runs from the conserved cysteine through the conserved F or W. Fields, in order: clone size, CDR3 length, J gene, V gene, D gene, CDR3 DNA, CDR3 protein. D genes are given only for firm matches. The size field is filled for only some rows; it gives once, few, many or a size class.

>once|15|TRBJ2-7|TRBV6-2/TRBV6-3|TRBD2
TGTGCCAGCAGTTACCCTACTAGCGGGATCGACGAGCAGTACTTC
CASSYPTSGIDEQYF
>-|18|TRBJ2-5|TRBV4-1|TRBD2
TGCGCCAGCAGCCAAATCACTAGCGGGAGGGGGGGCCAAGAGACCCAGTACTTC
CASSQITSGRGGQETQYF
>-|11|TRBJ1-1|TRBV19|TRBD1
TGTGCCAGTAGGGACAGGGTAGGAGCTTTCTTT
CASRDRVGAFF
>-|14|TRBJ1-2|TRBV7-9|-
TGTGCCAGCAGCTTAGGAGGGGTACTCTATGGCTACACCTTC
CASSLGGVLYGYTF
>-|16|TRBJ1-4|TRBV15|-
TGTGCCACCAGCAGATCCTCAATCGGGGCAGGGGAAAAACTGTTTTTT
CATSRSSIGAGEKLFF
>-|14|TRBJ2-7|TRBV6-2/TRBV6-3|TRBD1
TGTGCCAGCAGTCCGGGACAGGGGGCCCTTGAAATCTACTTC
CASSPGQGALEIYF
>-|18|TRBJ2-6|TRBV5-1|-
TGCGCCAGCAGCCATCCGGGACTGGGAACCTCTGGGGCCAACGTCCTGACTTTC
CASSHPGLGTSGANVLTF
>-|12|TRBJ2-3|TRBV19|-
TGTGCCAGTAGGGTGGGGACAGATACGCAGTATTTT
CASRVGTDTQYF
>-|14|TRBJ1-1|TRBV28|TRBD1
TGTGCCAGCAGTACTGACAGGGTCCGCTATGAAGCTTTCTTT
CASSTDRVRYEAFF
>-|15|TRBJ2-2|TRBV5-5|TRBD2
TGTGCCAGCAGCTTGGGGACTAGCTCAACCGGGGAGCTGTTTTTT
CASSLGTSSTGELFF
>-|12|TRBJ1-2|TRBV10-2|-
TGCGCCGTCCAGGACGTACTCTATGGCTACACCTTC
CAVQDVLYGYTF
>once|15|TRBJ2-2|TRBV30|-
TGTGCCTGGAGGTTCGGTCTCCAGTCCACCGGGGAGCTGTTTTTT
CAWRFGLQSTGELFF
>-|18|TRBJ2-1|TRBV7-9|-
TGTGCCAGCAGCTTAAAGCTACAGGGATTATTCGCCTACAATGAGCAGTTCTTC
CASSLKLQGLFAYNEQFF
>-|14|TRBJ2-1|TRBV29-1|TRBD2
TGCAGCGTTGTTACGGGACTAGCGGGGAATGAGCAGTTCTTC
CSVVTGLAGNEQFF
>-|15|TRBJ2-1|TRBV6-2/TRBV6-3|-
TGTGCCAGCAGTTACTCGGGGGGTGGTGGTAATGAGCAGTTCTTC
CASSYSGGGGNEQFF
>-|16|TRBJ2-2|TRBV2|-
TGTGCCAGCAGTGAAGACGGCGCGTTTGGCACCGGGGAGCTGTTTTTT
CASSEDGAFGTGELFF